These T cell receptor beta chains were read from a single sample in a study of shared clonotypes between healthy human individuals. Profiling relied on immunoSEQ multiplex PCR, and the TCRdb table lists in-frame clones only, not all of them. The repertoire holds about 460,000 clones, with around 77% as singletons. Input material: PBMCs. These receptors were collected from a woman aged 40 to 55 in good health. Some clones in this sample may be carry-over from other donors' samples. CDR3s include the opening cysteine and the closing phenylalanine or tryptophan. A D gene is named only where the DNA matches it firmly. Clone size is shown for a subset of rows, as once, few, many or a class of expanded clone.

D gene	J gene	V gene	clone size	CDR3 DNA	CDR3 protein
-	TRBJ2-7	TRBV7-2	few	TGTGCCAGCAGCCTGGGACGCGAGTACGAGCAGTACTTC	CASSLGREYEQYF
TRBD1	TRBJ1-4	TRBV11-2	-	TGTGCCAGCAGCTTATCTGAGGGACAGATCATGTTTTTT	CASSLSEGQIMFF
TRBD1	TRBJ1-2	TRBV6-1	-	TGTGCCAGCAGTGAAGGCGACAGGGTGGGAGGCTACACCTTC	CASSEGDRVGGYTF
-	TRBJ2-1	TRBV9	-	TGTGCCAGCAGCGTAGTGGTGAGGGGTGAGCAGTTCTTC	CASSVVVRGEQFF
TRBD1	TRBJ2-5	TRBV5-4	-	TGTGCCAGCAGACCGACAGGGGTACAAGAGACCCAGTACTTC	CASRPTGVQETQYF
-	TRBJ1-1	TRBV7-9	-	TGTGCCAGCAGCTTAGGGGTCAGCTCGAACACTGAAGCTTTCTTT	CASSLGVSSNTEAFF
TRBD1	TRBJ1-4	TRBV5-8	-	TGTGCCAGCAGCCACGACAGGGACAATGAAAAACTGTTTTTT	CASSHDRDNEKLFF
TRBD1	TRBJ1-5	TRBV11-3	once	TGTGCCAGCAGGATAACCGGGACAGGGTTCCAGCCCCAGCATTTT	CASRITGTGFQPQHF
-	TRBJ1-1	TRBV4-1	many	TGCGCCAGCAGCCCGTTCAGCGGGGACGGCACTGAAGCTTTCTTT	CASSPFSGDGTEAFF
TRBD2	TRBJ2-1	TRBV9	-	TGTGCCAGCAGCGTAGAAGACGGGAGGGCCTACAATGAGCAGTTCTTC	CASSVEDGRAYNEQFF
TRBD1	TRBJ2-1	TRBV5-1	-	TGCGCCAGCAGCTTTACCGGGACAGGGGGCTACAATGAGCAGTTCTTC	CASSFTGTGGYNEQFF
TRBD1	TRBJ2-2	TRBV6-4	-	TGTGCCAGCAGTGACTCGGGACAGGACACCGGGGAGCTGTTTTTT	CASSDSGQDTGELFF
TRBD2	TRBJ2-1	TRBV9	-	TGTGCCAGCAGCGAGACTAGCAACGCCTACAATGAGCAGTTCTTC	CASSETSNAYNEQFF
-	TRBJ1-5	TRBV7-6	many	TGTGCCAGCAGCTTCTCAGGGAATCAGCCCCAGCATTTT	CASSFSGNQPQHF
TRBD1	TRBJ1-1	TRBV7-3	-	TGTGCCAGCAGCCCTCAGGGACAGGGAAACACTGAAGCTTTCTTT	CASSPQGQGNTEAFF
-	TRBJ1-5	TRBV7-9	-	TGTGCCAGCAGCCTCGAGGCGGGCAATCAGCCCCAGCATTTT	CASSLEAGNQPQHF
-	TRBJ2-7	TRBV7-8	-	TGTGCCAGCAGCTTAGTATGGGGTCACGAGCAGTACTTC	CASSLVWGHEQYF
-	TRBJ2-7	TRBV29-1	-	TGCAGCGTTGAGCCTTGGGGGGAATATGGCGAGCAGTACTTC	CSVEPWGEYGEQYF
-	TRBJ2-2	TRBV30	-	TGTGCCTGGAGTGTGGTCCCCGGGGAGCTGTTTTTT	CAWSVVPGELFF
TRBD1	TRBJ2-7	TRBV5-6	-	TGTGCCAGCAGCACCGGGGACAGGGGGCGCGAGCAGTACTTC	CASSTGDRGREQYF
-	TRBJ2-5	TRBV18	-	TGTGCCAGCTCACCCAGGCGGGACACTATTGAGGGGGAGACCCAGTACTTC	CASSPRRDTIEGETQYF
TRBD1	TRBJ1-1	TRBV5-1	-	TGCGCCAGCAGCGAAGGGACAGTCGGGACTGAAGCTTTCTTT	CASSEGTVGTEAFF
-	TRBJ1-1	TRBV11-3	-	TGTGCCAGCAGCCCCGATACGGGAACTGAAGCTTTCTTT	CASSPDTGTEAFF
-	TRBJ1-1	TRBV19	-	TGTGCCAGTAGTAGGACAGTGAACACTGAAGCTTTCTTT	CASSRTVNTEAFF
TRBD2	TRBJ2-3	TRBV30	few	TGTGCCTGGAGTGTACTGGGAGCGGGGGGCGCTACGCAGTATTTT	CAWSVLGAGGATQYF
-	TRBJ2-2	TRBV13	-	TGTGCCAGCAGCTTAAGGGTCGAGGCGGCCGGGGAGCTGTTTTTT	CASSLRVEAAGELFF
-	TRBJ1-2	TRBV5-5	many	TGTGCCAGCGGGCAGATGAACTATGGCTACACCTTC	CASGQMNYGYTF
-	TRBJ1-4	TRBV18	-	TGTGCCAGCTCACCACCCGGGACTCAGGAAAAACTGTTTTTT	CASSPPGTQEKLFF
TRBD1	TRBJ1-1	TRBV4-3	-	TGCGCCAGCAGCCAAGGGGGGACAGGGGTAATGAACACTGAAGCTTTCTTT	CASSQGGTGVMNTEAFF